This is a list of T cell receptor beta chains from one sample in a study of blood T cells in healthy people across ages. TCRdb used MiXCR to reprocess the 5' RACE reads, holding one entry per CDR3 protein. The table has 850,000 to 1,000,000 distinct CDR3 sequences, approximately 50% seen once; the top ten hold roughly a fifth. The sample was blood. These receptors were collected from a woman in her sixties in good health. Both conserved end residues are part of each CDR3. The D gene is left open where the match is weak. Clone sizes are given selectively: once, few, many, or a class where the clone is expanded.

-,TRBJ2-5,TRBV5-8,TRBD2,TGTGCCAGCAGCTTGGCCACTAGCGGGAGGACCCATCAAGAGACCCAGTACTTC,CASSLATSGRTHQETQYF
-,TRBJ2-2,TRBV29-1,TRBD1,TGCAGCGTTGCGACAGGGTGGGAGACCGGGGAGCTGTTTTTT,CSVATGWETGELFF
-,TRBJ2-7,TRBV30,-,TGTGCCTGGAGTCCGGGTCCCTACGAGCAGTACTTC,CAWSPGPYEQYF
-,TRBJ1-2,TRBV7-2,-,TGTGCCAGCAGTTTAGGTCAATACTATGGCTACACCTTC,CASSLGQYYGYTF
few,TRBJ2-4,TRBV12-3/TRBV12-4,-,TGTGCCAGCAGTTTAGCGGGCGAGCTAGCCAAAAACATTCAGTACTTC,CASSLAGELAKNIQYF
few,TRBJ2-1,TRBV20-1,-,TGCAGTGCTAGAGAATCCCACCTTTCGGAGCAGTTCTTC,CSARESHLSEQFF
few,TRBJ2-7,TRBV20-1,-,TGCAGTGCTAAGATACCGAACAGAGGTTCAGAGGAGCAGTACTTC,CSAKIPNRGSEEQYF
-,TRBJ1-5,TRBV7-2,-,TGTGCCAGCAGCTCTCGGGTTCGGGAGCCCCAGCATTTT,CASSSRVREPQHF
few,TRBJ2-7,TRBV9,TRBD2,TGTGCCAGCAGCCCCCGGACTAGCGGTCCCTACGAGCAGTACTTC,CASSPRTSGPYEQYF
-,TRBJ2-7,TRBV30,TRBD1,TGTGCCTGGAACCCTACAGGGGCCGAGCAGTACTTC,CAWNPTGAEQYF
-,TRBJ2-1,TRBV4-3,TRBD2,TGCGCCAGCAGCCAAGATGGGCTAGCGGGAGTGGGCTACAATGAGCAGTTCTTC,CASSQDGLAGVGYNEQFF
few,TRBJ2-1,TRBV20-1,-,TGCAGTGCTAGTATGCCGGGGAGGCTCCCAAATGAGCAGTTCTTC,CSASMPGRLPNEQFF
few,TRBJ2-6,TRBV27,-,TGTGCCAGCAGTTCCATTTCTGGGGCCAACGTCCTGACTTTC,CASSSISGANVLTF
few,TRBJ2-7,TRBV18,TRBD1,TGTGCCAGCTCACCCGACACCGACAGGGCGGGCGAGCAGTACTTC,CASSPDTDRAGEQYF
-,TRBJ2-7,TRBV4-1,TRBD2,TGCGCCAGCAGCCAAGTTGGACTAGCGGGGACTTCCTACGAGCAGTACTTC,CASSQVGLAGTSYEQYF
-,TRBJ2-7,TRBV12-3/TRBV12-4,TRBD2,TGTGCCAGCAGTTTAGTTGTGCTAGCGGGAGGCCTCTACGAGCAGTACTTC,CASSLVVLAGGLYEQYF
few,TRBJ2-3,TRBV5-1,-,TGCGCCAGCAGGGGCCTGGAGGGAGATACGCAGTATTTT,CASRGLEGDTQYF
few,TRBJ2-3,TRBV7-3,TRBD2,TGTGCCAGCAGCTTAATGGCGGGAGCCCCAGATACGCAGTATTTT,CASSLMAGAPDTQYF
-,TRBJ2-6,TRBV10-3,-,TGTGCCATCAGCCAAAGGGGGGCTGGGGCCAACGTCCTGACTTTC,CAISQRGAGANVLTF
-,TRBJ2-3,TRBV29-1,TRBD2,TGCAGCGTTCTATGGGGGCGGGAGGGCCCAAACGGGGCAGATACGCAGTATTTT,CSVLWGREGPNGADTQYF
few,TRBJ2-1,TRBV29-1,-,TGCAGCGTTTCGGGGAGCTCCTACAATGAGCAGTTCTTC,CSVSGSSYNEQFF
-,TRBJ1-4,TRBV6-5,-,TGTGCCAGCAGTTACTCGGTCGGGGATGAAAAACTGTTTTTT,CASSYSVGDEKLFF
few,TRBJ1-6,TRBV29-1,TRBD1,TGCAGCGTCCGGGACAGGGGCAATTCACCCCTCCACTTT,CSVRDRGNSPLHF
-,TRBJ2-7,TRBV13,TRBD2,TGTGCCAGCAGCCCGGGACTAGCGGCGGTGCTGTACGAGCAGTACTTC,CASSPGLAAVLYEQYF
-,TRBJ2-7,TRBV5-5,TRBD2,TGTGCCAGTAGCTCCCTAGCGGGAAGTGGATACAATGAGCAGTACTTC,CASSSLAGSGYNEQYF
-,TRBJ2-1,TRBV20-1,-,TGCAGTGCTACCGGGATCACCTACAATGAGCAGTTCTTC,CSATGITYNEQFF
-,TRBJ1-6,TRBV28,TRBD1,TGTGCCAGCAGTTTCTTACAGGGGAGCGGTTCACCCCTCCACTTT,CASSFLQGSGSPLHF
-,TRBJ2-7,TRBV7-2,TRBD2,TGTGCCAGCAGCCAGAGGGGACTAGCGGTCGGTGGGAACGAGCAGTACTTC,CASSQRGLAVGGNEQYF
-,TRBJ2-3,TRBV4-1,-,TGCGCCAGCAGCCAAGATGAGGTGTACGCAGATACGCAGTATTTT,CASSQDEVYADTQYF
-,TRBJ2-7,TRBV5-1,-,TGCGCCAGCAGCTTACTAGCACGGGACGAGCAGTACTTC,CASSLLARDEQYF
-,TRBJ2-7,TRBV15,-,TGTGCCACCAGCAGAACCAAATCGTCCTACGAGCAGTACTTC,CATSRTKSSYEQYF
few,TRBJ2-3,TRBV7-2,-,TGTGCCAGCCGATACCAGGGGACAGATACGCAGTATTTT,CASRYQGTDTQYF
few,TRBJ2-1,TRBV29-1,-,TGCAGCGTCTCCGCAATGGGGGCGCCGCAGTTCTTC,CSVSAMGAPQFF
-,TRBJ1-5,TRBV7-2,TRBD1,TGTGCCAGCAGCTTCACAGGGGGTGGTCAGCCCCAGCATTTT,CASSFTGGGQPQHF
-,TRBJ1-5,TRBV10-3,-,TGTGCCATCAGTGAGTCAGGGGCAGGACAGCCCCAGCATTTT,CAISESGAGQPQHF
few,TRBJ2-1,TRBV6-5,-,TGTGCCAGCAGTTCAAACCCTAGAGCATGGGCGGGCAGCTACAATGAGCAGTTCTTC,CASSSNPRAWAGSYNEQFF
-,TRBJ1-2,TRBV20-1,-,TGCAGTGCTGGCAACGCCAAGGGACGATCGTATGGCTACACCTTC,CSAGNAKGRSYGYTF
-,TRBJ2-4,TRBV6-6,-,TGTACCAGCAGTTCAACTAGCCTAGCCAAAAACATTCAGTACTTC,CTSSSTSLAKNIQYF
few,TRBJ2-7,TRBV3-1,-,TGTGCCAGCAGCCAAGATCCGGGGGATCTACAGTACTTC,CASSQDPGDLQYF
once,TRBJ2-5,TRBV20-1,-,TGCAGTGCTAGAGGTCAGCCCCTGGAGACCCAGTACTTC,CSARGQPLETQYF
few,TRBJ1-4,TRBV20-1,-,TGCAGTGCTAGAAGGGAAAAACTGTTTTTT,CSARREKLFF
-,TRBJ1-5,TRBV9,TRBD1,TGTGCCAGCAGTGCCGGGACAGTTCAGCCCCAGCATTTT,CASSAGTVQPQHF